These 27 T cell receptor beta chains were sequenced from one sample in a study of cytomegalovirus exposure and HLA in healthy donors. The PCR contained 60 Vbeta and 13 Jbeta primers. Sequencing used immunoSEQ multiplex PCR; TCRdb keeps in-frame clones, though not all of them. Of about 150,000 clones in the sample, approximately 84% were seen once. Sequencing was performed on PBMCs. Every receptor here comes from a girl aged 5-17 years in good health and CMV-seropositive.

This clone was seen just once. The rearrangement uses TRBV14 and TRBJ1-1; 8 bases fit TRBD1. The germline CDR1 and CDR2 sequences are SGHDN and FVKESK. The CDR3 spans 14 residues. J lost 2 bases, V lost 3 bases, and 2 bases had no gene match. The CDR3 DNA is TGTGCCAGCAGCCAGACAGGGGCTAACACTGAAGCTTTCTTT. This translates into CASSQTGANTEAFF.

The chain joins TRBV29-1 to TRBJ1-2; 9 bases fit TRBD1. V gave up 8 bases and J gave up 8 bases; unmatched junction bases: 9. Germline V CDR1 and CDR2: SQVTM, ANQGSEA. The CDR3 runs to 12 residues. CDR3 in DNA: TGCAGCCTGGACAGGGGTTCGAACGGCTACACCTTC. This codes for CSLDRGSNGYTF.

The rearrangement joins TRBV7-2 to TRBJ1-5; 7 bases match TRBD1. V shed 5 bases, J shed 6 bases, and the junction held 4 bases outside the gene matches. The V gene's germline CDR1 is SGHTA and CDR2 FQGNSA. CDR3 length equals 13 residues. This chain's CDR3 is CASSDRVSQPQHF. Written as DNA, the CDR3 is TGTGCCAGCAGCGACAGGGTGAGTCAGCCCCAGCATTTT. The whole variable domain, filled in from reference TRBV7-2 and TRBJ1-5, reads GAGVSQSPSNKVTEKGKDVELRCDPISGHTALYWYRQSLGQGLEFLIYFQGNSAPDKSGLPSDRFSAERTGGSVSTLTIQRTQQEDSAVYLCASSDRVSQPQHFGDGTRLSIL.

The gene calls are TRBV5-6 and TRBJ1-1, with 7 bases that match TRBD1. Germline CDR1 reads SGHDT; CDR2 reads YYEEEE. CDR3 length: 14 residues. V trimming: 0 bases; J trimming: 1 base; junction bases outside the gene matches: 0. CDR3 nucleotides: TGTGCCAGCAGCTTGGACAGGGGGAACACTGAAGCTTTCTTT. Its protein is CASSLDRGNTEAFF.

This chain connects TRBV27 to TRBJ2-5; D might be TRBD2 (5 bases). The V end was cut by 5 bases, the J end by 7 bases, with 11 bases between. CDR1 MNHEY and CDR2 SMNVEV come from the germline V gene (reference sequence). The CDR3 contains 12 residues. Here the CDR3 reads CASSPLGGTQYF. DNA of the CDR3: TGTGCCAGCAGTCCGCTCGGAGGGACCCAGTACTTC.

This chain joins TRBV6-1 and TRBJ2-7; no definite D call. From germline, CDR1 is MNHNS and CDR2 SASEGT. The CDR3 length is 17 residues. Trimming shortened V by 4 bases and J by 1 base, and 20 bases separated the two germline ends. The CDR3 is CASSANYGRVASYEQYF. The CDR3 DNA is TGTGCCAGCAGTGCAAATTATGGCCGGGTTGCATCCTACGAGCAGTACTTC.

This clone was detected once. V usage is TRBV5-6 and J usage is TRBJ2-7, with TRBD1 identical over 11 bases. V gave up 5 bases and J gave up 3 bases; unmatched junction bases: 4. The V gene's germline CDR1 is SGHDT and CDR2 YYEEEE. The CDR3 is made up of 14 amino acids. CDR3 nucleotide sequence: TGTGCCAGCAGTCCGGGACAGGGGGACTACGAGCAGTACTTC. This codes for CASSPGQGDYEQYF.

This chain uses TRBV9 with TRBJ1-2; TRBD1 is a possible D gene (6 bases). Germline V CDR1 and CDR2: SGDLS, YYNGEE. V was shortened by 4 bases and J by 6 bases, with 19 bases between the two germline ends. This CDR3 has 15 amino acids. The chain's CDR3 is CASSSSGTGRNGYTF. For the CDR3, the DNA is TGTGCCAGCAGCAGCAGTGGTACAGGGCGAAATGGCTACACCTTC.

This chain connects TRBV7-9 to TRBJ1-1, with 7 bases identical to TRBD1. Germline trimming cut 2 bases from V and 2 bases from J; bases unmatched to any gene: 11. Germline V gene data show CDR1 as SEHNR and CDR2 as FQNEAQ (reference sequence). CDR3 length: 17 residues. Written as DNA, the CDR3 is TGTGCCAGCAGCTTACCCTGGGACAGACGAGGAAACACTGAAGCTTTCTTT. This translates into CASSLPWDRRGNTEAFF.

This chain joins TRBV27 and TRBJ1-5, with 7 bases lining up with TRBD1. Germline values: CDR1 MNHEY, CDR2 SMNVEV (reference sequence). This CDR3 contains 14 residues. Unmatched junction bases numbered 6, after V lost 5 bases and J lost 5 bases. The CDR3 region is CASSTMGTDQPQHF. CDR3 nucleotides: TGTGCCAGCAGTACTATGGGGACAGATCAGCCCCAGCATTTT.

Worth noting for this clone: The identical CDR3 is also encoded by other nucleotide sequences in the sample. The V call is TRBV9, the J call TRBJ1-2, with a weak D call TRBD1 (5 bases). This CDR3 is built from 14 residues. Trimming stripped 0 bases from V and 2 bases from J, with 8 bases between. Germline CDR1 and CDR2: SGDLS and YYNGEE. As DNA, the CDR3 is TGTGCCAGCAGCGTAGGGCGGGGGAACTATGGCTACACCTTC. Protein product: CASSVGRGNYGYTF.

This clone occurred a few times. The V and J genes are TRBV15 and TRBJ2-5; TRBD1 might be the D (5 bases). Germline lookup yields CDR1 LNHNV and CDR2 YYDKDF (reference sequence). The CDR3 contains 15 residues. The V end was cut by 4 bases, the J end by 2 bases, with 14 bases between. This CDR3 reads CATSIISGNQETQYF. As DNA, the CDR3 is TGTGCCACCAGCATAATTTCAGGGAATCAAGAGACCCAGTACTTC.

This chain joins TRBV9 and TRBJ2-3, with TRBD2 as a possible D gene (6 bases). Germline V gene sequence: CDR1 SGDLS, CDR2 YYNGEE. CDR3 length: 14 residues. Trimming pared 3 bases from V and 2 bases from J, leaving 10 bases between. As DNA, the CDR3 is TGTGCCAGCAGCGGGGCGGGGCTCACAGATACGCAGTATTTT. As protein: CASSGAGLTDTQYF.

J is TRBJ2-5 and V is TRBV4-1, with unresolved D. The germline CDR1 and CDR2 sequences are MGHRA and YSYEKL. CDR3 size: 14 residues. V lost 1 base, J lost 4 bases, and 10 bases lay in between. The CDR3 DNA reads TGCGCCAGCAGCCAAGTCGCAGTGCCAGAGACCCAGTACTTC. It codes for CASSQVAVPETQYF.

V and J are TRBV18 and TRBJ1-1; D gene unclear. The V end was cut by 4 bases, the J end by 6 bases, with 12 bases between. The CDR3 is 13 amino acids. Germline assignment: CDR1 KGHSH and CDR2 LQKENI. The DNA of the CDR3 is TGTGCCAGCTCACTCCACGGCCGGGCTGAAGCTTTCTTT. Amino acid sequence: CASSLHGRAEAFF.

This chain joins TRBV4-1 and TRBJ2-7; D possibly corresponds to TRBD1 (6 bases). V lost 0 bases and J 6 bases, leaving 12 bases between the germline ends. The CDR3 sequence is 14 residues long. CDR1 is MGHRA, CDR2 YSYEKL, per germline. DNA for the CDR3: TGCGCCAGCAGCCAAGAGGGGGCCCCGCGCGAGCAGTACTTC. Translating gives CASSQEGAPREQYF.

The chain combines TRBV27 with TRBJ1-6, with a weak D call TRBD1 (5 bases). The CDR3 is 14 amino acids. Germline values: CDR1 MNHEY, CDR2 SMNVEV (reference sequence). Trimming pared 6 bases from V and 5 bases from J, leaving 11 bases between. The CDR3 here is CASRTASDNSPLHF. CDR3 DNA sequence: TGTGCCAGCAGGACAGCGAGTGATAATTCACCCCTCCACTTT.

The gene calls are TRBV29-1 and TRBJ2-1; 11 bases match TRBD1. CDR1 is SQVTM, CDR2 ANQGSEA, per germline. The V and J ends lost 7 bases and 7 bases, in that order; junction bases with no gene match: 12. This CDR3 comprises 15 residues. The CDR3 is CSAKRGTGGMNEQFF. Written as DNA, the CDR3 is TGCAGCGCCAAACGAGGGACAGGGGGTATGAATGAGCAGTTCTTC.

The V and J genes are TRBV2 and TRBJ1-5; a possible D gene is TRBD1 (6 bases). The CDR3 spans 17 residues. From germline, CDR1 is SNHLY and CDR2 FYNNEI. Trimming removed 8 bases at V and 2 bases at J, with 22 bases between. Here the CDR3 DNA reads TGTGCCAGCGCGAAGGACAGCCTAATTGTGGGCAATCAGCCCCAGCATTTT. The encoded protein is CASAKDSLIVGNQPQHF. The full variable domain, in which reference TRBV2 and TRBJ1-5 provide the parts outside the CDR3, is EPEVTQTPSHQVTQMGQEVILRCVPISNHLYFYWYRQILGQKVEFLVSFYNNEISEKSEIFDDQFSVERPDGSNFTLKIRSTKLEDSAMYFCASAKDSLIVGNQPQHFGDGTRLSIL.

The chain couples TRBV7-2 to TRBJ2-7, with 9 positions matching TRBD1. The CDR3 length is 16 residues. Per the germline V gene, CDR1 is SGHTA and CDR2 is FQGNSA. V gave up 0 bases and J gave up 3 bases; unmatched junction bases: 6. The CDR3 nucleotides are TGTGCCAGCAGCTTAGCGCGGGACAGGGCGTTCTACGAGCAGTACTTC. This translates into CASSLARDRAFYEQYF.

V usage is TRBV1 and J usage is TRBJ1-1; TRBD1, the table's D call, was not compared with the DNA. TRBV1 is classified as a pseudogene. The CDR3 runs 19 residues. The CDR3 protein is CTSSPRTTGVGAVNTEAFF. In nucleotides, the CDR3 is TGCACCAGCAGCCCTCGGACGACAGGGGTCGGGGCGGTGAACACTGAAGCTTTCTTT.

The chain couples TRBV2 to TRBJ2-2, with D perhaps matching TRBD2 (6 bases). This CDR3 is built from 17 residues. Trimming left V 6 bases short and J 6 bases short, with 23 bases between. The germline V gene has CDR1 SNHLY and CDR2 FYNNEI. CDR3 in amino acids: CASRRYRDAGTAGELFF. As DNA, the CDR3 is TGTGCCAGCAGGCGGTACCGGGACGCGGGGACGGCCGGGGAGCTGTTTTTT.

This chain uses TRBV7-9 with TRBJ2-1; TRBD2 matches 13 bases. Trimming removed 2 bases from V and 8 bases from J; junction bases left unmatched: 3. The length of the CDR3 is 15 residues. Germline lookup yields CDR1 SEHNR and CDR2 FQNEAQ (reference sequence). For the CDR3, the DNA is TGTGCCAGCAGCTTACTTGGACTAGCGGGGGATGAGCAGTTCTTC. Encoded protein: CASSLLGLAGDEQFF.

This clone was seen a few times. The chain uses TRBV19 and TRBJ1-6, with TRBD1 as a possible D gene (5 bases). V lost 3 bases and J lost 8, with 17 bases in between. Germline CDR1 reads LNHDA; CDR2 reads SQIVND (reference sequence). The CDR3 extends over 16 amino acids. The CDR3 region is CASSMGFGGNDSPLHF. CDR3 nucleotides: TGTGCCAGTAGTATGGGTTTCGGGGGGAACGATTCACCCCTCCACTTT.

V and J are TRBV6-1 and TRBJ1-6; 7 nucleotides match TRBD1. The CDR3 is 14 residues long. V shed 6 bases, J shed 10 bases, and the junction held 9 bases outside the gene matches. CDR1 and CDR2 (germline): MNHNS, SASEGT. As DNA, the CDR3 is TGTGCCAGCAGCGAGATACAGGGGTCCTCACCCCTCCACTTT. As protein: CASSEIQGSSPLHF.

This clone came up once. This chain connects TRBV9 to TRBJ2-7, with D possibly TRBD2 on 6 matching bases. Trimming took 3 bases from V and 4 from J, leaving 11 bases between them. CDR3 size: 13 residues. In germline, CDR1 is SGDLS, CDR2 YYNGEE. The CDR3 loop is CASSAGDFYEQYF. In DNA, the CDR3 is TGTGCCAGCAGCGCGGGGGACTTTTACGAGCAGTACTTC.

In its sample, this clone was seen once. The chain uses TRBV5-1 and TRBJ1-1; D not certain. This CDR3 has 13 amino acids. Germline lookup yields CDR1 SGHRS and CDR2 YFSETQ. Trimming shortened V by 0 bases and J by 2 bases, and 5 bases separated the two germline ends. CDR3 coding DNA: TGCGCCAGCAGCTTGGGAGTCAACACTGAAGCTTTCTTT. This gives the protein CASSLGVNTEAFF. Full variable domain (outside the CDR3, taken from reference TRBV5-1 and TRBJ1-1): KAGVTQTPRYLIKTRGQQVTLSCSPISGHRSVSWYQQTPGQGLQFLFEYFSETQRNKGNFPGRFSGRQFSNSRSEMNVSTLELGDSALYLCASSLGVNTEAFFGQGTRLTVV.